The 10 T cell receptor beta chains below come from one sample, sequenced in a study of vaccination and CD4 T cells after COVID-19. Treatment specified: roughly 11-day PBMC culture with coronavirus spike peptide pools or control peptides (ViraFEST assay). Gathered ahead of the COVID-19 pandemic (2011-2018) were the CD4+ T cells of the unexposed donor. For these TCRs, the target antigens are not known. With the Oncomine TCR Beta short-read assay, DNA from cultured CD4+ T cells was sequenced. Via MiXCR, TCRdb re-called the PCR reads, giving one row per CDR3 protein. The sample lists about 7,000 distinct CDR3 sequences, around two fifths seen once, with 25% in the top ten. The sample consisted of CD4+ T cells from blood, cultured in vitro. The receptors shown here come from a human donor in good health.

CDR3 protein: CSAGRGLAGNYEQYF. CDR3 DNA: TGCAGTGCTGGACGCGGACTAGCCGGAAACTACGAGCAGTACTTC. The V and J genes are TRBV20-1 and TRBJ2-7; 8 positions match TRBD2. The CDR3 length is 15 residues. From germline, CDR1 is DFQATT and CDR2 SNEGSKA (reference sequence). The J segment lost 3 bases and the V segment lost 5 bases, leaving 12 bases of the junction unmatched.

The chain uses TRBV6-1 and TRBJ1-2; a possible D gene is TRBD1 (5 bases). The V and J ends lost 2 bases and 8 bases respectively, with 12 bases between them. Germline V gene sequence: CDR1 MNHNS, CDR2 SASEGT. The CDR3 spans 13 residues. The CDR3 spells CASSERQGNGYTF. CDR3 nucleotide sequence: TGTGCCAGCAGTGAAAGGCAGGGTAACGGCTACACCTTC.

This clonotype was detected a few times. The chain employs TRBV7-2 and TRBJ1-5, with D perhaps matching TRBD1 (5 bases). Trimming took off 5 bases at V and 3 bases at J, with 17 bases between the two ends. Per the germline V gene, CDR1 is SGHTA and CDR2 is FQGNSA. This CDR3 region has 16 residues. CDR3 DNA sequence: TGTGCCAGCAGCCCCGGGGGGGGAATTGTCAATCAGCCCCAGCATTTT. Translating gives CASSPGGGIVNQPQHF.

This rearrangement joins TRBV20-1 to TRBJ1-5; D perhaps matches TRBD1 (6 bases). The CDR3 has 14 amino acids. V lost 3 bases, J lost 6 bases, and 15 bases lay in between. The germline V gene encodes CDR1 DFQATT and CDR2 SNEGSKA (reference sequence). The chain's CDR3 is CSASLSQGGQPQHF. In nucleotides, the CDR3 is TGCAGTGCTAGTTTGTCACAGGGCGGTCAGCCCCAGCATTTT.

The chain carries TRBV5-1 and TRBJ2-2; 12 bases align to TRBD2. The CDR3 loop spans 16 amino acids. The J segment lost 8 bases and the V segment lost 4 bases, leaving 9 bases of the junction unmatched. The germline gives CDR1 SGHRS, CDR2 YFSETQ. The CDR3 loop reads CASSPRLAGGPGELFF. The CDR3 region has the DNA TGCGCCAGCAGCCCGAGGCTAGCGGGAGGGCCGGGGGAGCTGTTTTTT.

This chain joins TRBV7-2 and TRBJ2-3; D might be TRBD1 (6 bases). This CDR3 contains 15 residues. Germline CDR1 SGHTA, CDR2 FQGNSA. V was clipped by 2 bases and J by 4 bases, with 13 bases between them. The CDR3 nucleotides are TGTGCCAGCAGCTTACGACAGGCTCTATCAGATACGCAGTATTTT. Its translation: CASSLRQALSDTQYF. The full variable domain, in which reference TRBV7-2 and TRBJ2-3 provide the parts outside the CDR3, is GAGVSQSPSNKVTEKGKDVELRCDPISGHTALYWYRQSLGQGLEFLIYFQGNSAPDKSGLPSDRFSAERTGGSVSTLTIQRTQQEDSAVYLCASSLRQALSDTQYFGPGTRLTVL.

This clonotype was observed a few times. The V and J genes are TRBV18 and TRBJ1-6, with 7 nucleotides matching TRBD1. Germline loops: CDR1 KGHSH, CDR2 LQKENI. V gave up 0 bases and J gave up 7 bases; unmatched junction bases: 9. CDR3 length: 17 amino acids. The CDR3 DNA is TGTGCCAGCTCACCACCGCGCCGCGGGACAGCGAATTCACCCCTCCACTTT. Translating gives CASSPPRRGTANSPLHF.

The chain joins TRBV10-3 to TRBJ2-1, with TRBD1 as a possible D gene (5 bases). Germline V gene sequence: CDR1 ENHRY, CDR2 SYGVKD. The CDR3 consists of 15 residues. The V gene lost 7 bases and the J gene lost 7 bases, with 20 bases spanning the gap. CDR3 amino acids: CAITVGVEARNEQFF. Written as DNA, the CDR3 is TGTGCCATCACCGTAGGGGTAGAGGCTAGGAATGAGCAGTTCTTC.

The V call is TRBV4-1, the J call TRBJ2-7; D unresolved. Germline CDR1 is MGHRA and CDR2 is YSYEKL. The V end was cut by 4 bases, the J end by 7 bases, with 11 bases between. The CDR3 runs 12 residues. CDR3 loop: CASSRVHMEQYF. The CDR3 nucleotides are TGCGCCAGCAGCCGCGTTCATATGGAGCAGTACTTC.

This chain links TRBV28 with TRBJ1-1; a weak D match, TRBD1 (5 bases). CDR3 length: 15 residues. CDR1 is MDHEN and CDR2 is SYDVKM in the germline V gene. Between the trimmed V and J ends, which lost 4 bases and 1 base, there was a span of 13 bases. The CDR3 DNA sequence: TGTGCCAGCAGTTGGCCAGGGTACGGGAACACTGAAGCTTTCTTT. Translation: CASSWPGYGNTEAFF.